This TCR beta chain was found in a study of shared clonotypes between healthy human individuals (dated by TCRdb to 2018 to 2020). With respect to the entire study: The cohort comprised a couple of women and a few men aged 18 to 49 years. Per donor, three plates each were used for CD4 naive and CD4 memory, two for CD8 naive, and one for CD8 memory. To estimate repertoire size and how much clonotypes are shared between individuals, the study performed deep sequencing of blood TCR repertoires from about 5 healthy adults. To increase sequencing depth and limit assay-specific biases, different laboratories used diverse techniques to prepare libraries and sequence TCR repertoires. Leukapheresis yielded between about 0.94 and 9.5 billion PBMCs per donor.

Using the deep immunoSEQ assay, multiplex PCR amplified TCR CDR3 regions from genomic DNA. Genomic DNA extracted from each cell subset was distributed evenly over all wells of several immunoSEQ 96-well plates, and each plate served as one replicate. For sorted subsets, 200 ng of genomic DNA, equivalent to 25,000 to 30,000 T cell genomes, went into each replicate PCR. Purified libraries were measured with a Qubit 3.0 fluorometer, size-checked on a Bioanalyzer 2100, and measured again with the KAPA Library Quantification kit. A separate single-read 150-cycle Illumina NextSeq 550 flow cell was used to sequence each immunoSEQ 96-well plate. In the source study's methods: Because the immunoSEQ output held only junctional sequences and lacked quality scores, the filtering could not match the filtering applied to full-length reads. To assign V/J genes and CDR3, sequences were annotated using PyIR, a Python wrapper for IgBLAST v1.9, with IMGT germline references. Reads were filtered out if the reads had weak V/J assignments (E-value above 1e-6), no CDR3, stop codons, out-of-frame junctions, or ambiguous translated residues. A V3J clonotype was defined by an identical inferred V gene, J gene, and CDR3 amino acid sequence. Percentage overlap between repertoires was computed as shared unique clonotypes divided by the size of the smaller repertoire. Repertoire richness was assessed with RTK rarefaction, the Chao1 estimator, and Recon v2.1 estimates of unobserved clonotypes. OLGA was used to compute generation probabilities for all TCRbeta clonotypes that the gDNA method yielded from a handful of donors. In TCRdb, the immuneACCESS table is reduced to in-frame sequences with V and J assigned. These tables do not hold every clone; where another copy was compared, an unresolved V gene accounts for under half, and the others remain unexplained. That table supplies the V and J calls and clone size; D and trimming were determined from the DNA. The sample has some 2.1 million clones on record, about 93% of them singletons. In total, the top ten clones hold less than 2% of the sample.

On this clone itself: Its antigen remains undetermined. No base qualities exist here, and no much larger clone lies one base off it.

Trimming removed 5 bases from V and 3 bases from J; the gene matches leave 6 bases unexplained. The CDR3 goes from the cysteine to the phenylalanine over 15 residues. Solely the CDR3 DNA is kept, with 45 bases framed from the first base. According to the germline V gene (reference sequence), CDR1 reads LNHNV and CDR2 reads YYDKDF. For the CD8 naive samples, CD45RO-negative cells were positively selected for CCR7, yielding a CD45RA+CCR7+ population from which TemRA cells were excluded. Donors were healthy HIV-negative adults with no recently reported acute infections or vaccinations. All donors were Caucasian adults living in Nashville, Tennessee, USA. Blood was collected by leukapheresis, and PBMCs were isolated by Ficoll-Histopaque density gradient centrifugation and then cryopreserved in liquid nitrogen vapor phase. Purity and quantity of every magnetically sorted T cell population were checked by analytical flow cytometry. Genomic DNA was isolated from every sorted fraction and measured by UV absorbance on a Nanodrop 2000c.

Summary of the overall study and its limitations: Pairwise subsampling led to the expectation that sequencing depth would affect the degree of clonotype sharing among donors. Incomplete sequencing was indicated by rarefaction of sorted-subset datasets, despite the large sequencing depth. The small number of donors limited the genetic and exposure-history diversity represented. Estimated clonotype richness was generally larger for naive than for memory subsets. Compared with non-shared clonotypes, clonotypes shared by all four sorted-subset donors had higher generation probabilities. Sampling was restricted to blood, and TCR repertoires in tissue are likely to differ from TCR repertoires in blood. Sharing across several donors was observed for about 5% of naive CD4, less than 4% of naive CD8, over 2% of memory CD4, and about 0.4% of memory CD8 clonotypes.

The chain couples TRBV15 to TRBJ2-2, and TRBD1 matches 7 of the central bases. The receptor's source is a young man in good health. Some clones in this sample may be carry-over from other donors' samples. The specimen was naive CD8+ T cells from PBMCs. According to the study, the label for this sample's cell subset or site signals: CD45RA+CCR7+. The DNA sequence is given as TGTGCCACCAGCGGGCGACAGGGATACACCGGGGAGCTGTTTTTT. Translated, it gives CATSGRQGYTGELFF.